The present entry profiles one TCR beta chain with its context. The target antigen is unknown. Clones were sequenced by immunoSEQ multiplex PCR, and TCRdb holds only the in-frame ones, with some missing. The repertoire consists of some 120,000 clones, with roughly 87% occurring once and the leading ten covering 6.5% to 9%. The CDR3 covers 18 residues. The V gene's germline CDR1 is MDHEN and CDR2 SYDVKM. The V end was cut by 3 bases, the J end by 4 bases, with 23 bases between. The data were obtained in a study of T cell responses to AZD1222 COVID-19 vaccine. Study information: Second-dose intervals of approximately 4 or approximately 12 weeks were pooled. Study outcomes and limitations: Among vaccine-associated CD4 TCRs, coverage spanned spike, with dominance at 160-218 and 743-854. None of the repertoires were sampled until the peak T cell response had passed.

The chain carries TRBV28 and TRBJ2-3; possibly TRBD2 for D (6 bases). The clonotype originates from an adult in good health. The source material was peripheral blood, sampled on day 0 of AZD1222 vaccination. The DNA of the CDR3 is TGTGCCAGCAGTTTCAATGGGGGAGCCAGGGAGCGGGCAGATACGCAGTATTTT. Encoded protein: CASSFNGGARERADTQYF.